The entry below gives a single T cell receptor beta chain sequence along with its context. The sample is drawn from a study of blood T cell repertoires in COVID-19. Sequenced by immunoSEQ multiplex PCR; TCRdb stores in-frame clones only, minus some. The top ten hold roughly 14% of the sample, which has a few hundred thousand clones, 85% to 90% seen once. The CDR3 covers 14 residues. Germline V gene data show CDR1 as SGHTA and CDR2 as FQGNSA. V dropped 9 bases and J dropped 4; count of bases not matched to a gene: 8. The V call is TRBV7-2, the J call TRBJ2-7; 11 bases fit TRBD1. The TCR comes from a woman aged 45-65 years with acute COVID-19. What was sequenced was PBMCs or T cells enriched from blood (not recorded which). CDR3 coding DNA: TGTGCCAGTAGCCCAGGACAGGGGGCTTACGAGCAGTACTTC. Amino acid sequence: CASSPGQGAYEQYF.